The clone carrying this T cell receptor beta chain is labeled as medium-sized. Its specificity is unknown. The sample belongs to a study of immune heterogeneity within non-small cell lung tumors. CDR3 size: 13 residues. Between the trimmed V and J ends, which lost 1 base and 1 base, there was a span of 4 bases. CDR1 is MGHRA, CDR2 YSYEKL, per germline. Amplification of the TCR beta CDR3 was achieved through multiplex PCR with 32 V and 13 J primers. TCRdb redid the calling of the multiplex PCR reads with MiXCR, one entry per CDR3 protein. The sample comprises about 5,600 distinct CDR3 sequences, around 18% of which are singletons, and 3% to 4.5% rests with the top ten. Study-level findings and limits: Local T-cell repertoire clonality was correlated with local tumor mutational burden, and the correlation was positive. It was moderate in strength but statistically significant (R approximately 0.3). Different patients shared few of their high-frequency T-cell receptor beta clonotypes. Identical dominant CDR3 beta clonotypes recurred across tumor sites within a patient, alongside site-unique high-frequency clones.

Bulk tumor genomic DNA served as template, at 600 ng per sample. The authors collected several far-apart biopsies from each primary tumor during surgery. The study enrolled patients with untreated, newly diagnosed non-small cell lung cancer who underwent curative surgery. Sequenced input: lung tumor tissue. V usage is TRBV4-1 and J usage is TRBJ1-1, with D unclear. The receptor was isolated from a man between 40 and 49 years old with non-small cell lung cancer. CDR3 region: CASSQGTNTEAFF. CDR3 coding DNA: TGCGCCAGCAGCCAAGGCACGAACACTGAAGCTTTCTTT.